The next 28 T cell receptor beta chains were all read from a single sample in a study of blood T cells in healthy people across ages (dated by TCRdb to the mid-2010s). The library was built by means of 5' RACE. Data came from an Illumina HiSeq 2500. A second PCR of roughly 7 to 12 cycles was run with a J-beta primer mix and a sample-barcoded 5' primer. TCRdb redid the processing of the public reads, applying fastp at Q25 and MiXCR, and retained in-frame beta chains. Each CDR3 protein appears once, grouped with its most common genes and DNA. Within this sample are some 640,000 distinct CDR3 sequences, with around 48% of them counted one time only. Around 32% of the sample goes to the ten largest clones. Material: blood. Receptors were obtained from a woman aged 55-70 years in good health.

The rearrangement links TRBV7-3 to TRBJ2-3; 10 positions agree with TRBD2. This CDR3 is built from 15 residues. V gave up 5 bases and J gave up 5 bases; unmatched junction bases: 7. Per the germline V gene, CDR1 is SGHTA and CDR2 is FQGTGA. The CDR3 loop is CASSTQAGGGDTQYF. In DNA, the CDR3 is TGTGCCAGCAGCACTCAAGCGGGAGGGGGAGATACGCAGTATTTT.

The chain has TRBV7-9 and TRBJ2-5; 7 bases are a match to TRBD1. This CDR3 has 15 residues. V gave up 1 base and J gave up 6 bases; unmatched junction bases: 8. Germline-derived CDR1 and CDR2 are SEHNR and FQNEAQ (reference sequence). The CDR3 protein is CASSLEGGTVKTQYF. CDR3 nucleotides: TGTGCCAGCAGCTTAGAAGGGGGCACCGTGAAGACCCAGTACTTC.

The genes are TRBV20-1 and TRBJ2-4; tentatively, D is TRBD2 (5 bases). The DNA end is more similar to TRBJ2-7, so the J call may be wrong. Germline V gene sequence: CDR1 DFQATT, CDR2 SNEGSKA (reference sequence). This CDR3 spans 13 amino acids. The CDR3 nucleotides read TGCAGTGCTAGAAGGCTAGCAAGGTACGAGCAGTACTTC. Its protein is CSARRLARYEQYF.

This clonotype was observed many times. The V call is TRBV20-1, the J call TRBJ2-7, with 10 bases matching TRBD1. Per germline, CDR1 DFQATT and CDR2 SNEGSKA (reference sequence). V lost 4 bases to trimming and J lost 4 bases; unmatched junction nucleotides: 4. The CDR3 loop spans 13 amino acids. CDR3 DNA sequence: TGCAGTGCTATAGGGACAGGGGCATACGAGCAGTACTTC. Residues: CSAIGTGAYEQYF.

The V gene is TRBV3-1, the J gene TRBJ2-2; D remains unclear. The CDR3 sequence is 13 residues long. Germline CDR1 LGHDT, CDR2 YNNKEL (reference sequence). V lost 3 bases to trimming and J lost 5 bases, with 7 bases between them. The CDR3: CASSQQSTGELFF. The DNA for the CDR3 is TGTGCCAGCAGCCAGCAGAGTACCGGGGAGCTGTTTTTT.

This clonotype was detected ten times or more. The chain is built from TRBV30 and TRBJ1-1, with TRBD1 matching 8 bases. The V gene's germline CDR1 is GTSNPN and CDR2 SVGIG (reference sequence). Trimming took 0 bases from V and 4 from J; bases not matched to a gene: 1. CDR3 length: 13 residues. CDR3 DNA: TGTGCCTGGAGTGTTACAGGGGGCACTGAAGCTTTCTTT. It specifies CAWSVTGGTEAFF.

This clonotype was detected only once. The CDR3 nucleotides are TGTGCCAGCAGCGTAGGGACAGGGGGCGCGTTCAGTGGCTACACCTTC. It translates to CASSVGTGGAFSGYTF. V gene TRBV9 combines with J gene TRBJ1-2; 11 bases line up with TRBD1. The CDR3 loop spans 16 amino acids. Germline trimming cut 0 bases from V and 7 bases from J; bases unmatched to any gene: 8. CDR1 is SGDLS, CDR2 YYNGEE, per germline.

The V and J genes are TRBV4-3 and TRBJ2-7; D is unresolved. Trimming stripped 0 bases from V and 3 bases from J, with 9 bases between. The CDR3 is 14 residues long. Per the germline V gene, CDR1 is LGHNA and CDR2 is YSLEER. CDR3 sequence reads: CASSQDRTRYEQYF. CDR3 in DNA: TGCGCCAGCAGCCAAGATAGGACCCGCTACGAGCAGTACTTC.

The V gene is TRBV20-1, the J gene TRBJ2-5, with 7 positions matching TRBD1. From germline, CDR1 is DFQATT and CDR2 SNEGSKA (reference sequence). Trimming at V came to 5 bases and at J to 2 bases, leaving 14 bases not matched to a gene. The length of the CDR3 is 16 residues. The CDR3 loop is CSAPSPRTGLQETQYF. The CDR3 DNA follows: TGCAGTGCTCCGTCTCCGAGGACAGGATTACAAGAGACCCAGTACTTC.

The V gene is TRBV14, the J gene TRBJ2-1, with D hard to call. The CDR3 spans 12 residues. V dropped 1 base and J dropped 10 bases, with 8 bases sitting between them. Germline V CDR1 and CDR2: SGHDN, FVKESK. CDR3 region: CASSQVLKEQFF. DNA for the CDR3: TGTGCCAGCAGCCAAGTGCTAAAAGAGCAGTTCTTC.

The V and J genes are TRBV12-3 or TRBV12-4 and TRBJ1-4; 8 bases map to TRBD1. J lost 8 bases, V lost 5 bases, and 7 bases had no gene match. The CDR3 runs to 14 residues. This CDR3 is CASSATGVGEKLFF. For the CDR3, the DNA is TGTGCCAGCAGTGCGACAGGGGTTGGGGAAAAACTGTTTTTT.

The J gene is TRBJ2-2, the V gene TRBV29-1, with D possibly matching TRBD2 (6 bases). The length of the CDR3 is 15 residues. From germline, CDR1 is SQVTM and CDR2 ANQGSEA. Trimming left V 1 base short and J 5 bases short, with 14 bases between. The CDR3 DNA is TGCAGCGTTGAAGGCGGGTCAGGAGGGACCGGGGAGCTGTTTTTT. This encodes CSVEGGSGGTGELFF.

CDR3 loop: CASSQRPGRGSPLHF. In DNA form, the CDR3 reads TGTGCCAGCAGCCAGAGACCCGGGCGGGGTTCACCCCTCCACTTT. The gene calls are TRBV7-7 and TRBJ1-6; D ambiguous. The V gene lost 5 bases and the J gene lost 9 bases, with 17 bases spanning the gap. The germline V gene encodes CDR1 SSHAT and CDR2 FNYEAQ (reference sequence). The CDR3 length is 15 residues.

As to this clonotype: One junction end disagrees with the germline gene, perhaps due to a read error. The rearrangement links TRBV6-1 to TRBJ2-7; unclear D gene. Per the germline V gene, CDR1 is MNHNS and CDR2 is SASEGT. The CDR3 is 14 amino acids. Here the CDR3 DNA reads TGTGCCTGCAGTGAACCCGACATCCGCTACGAGCAGTACTTC. Amino acid sequence: CACSEPDIRYEQYF.

This clonotype was picked up one time. At one boundary the junction diverges from the germline segment, which might be a read error. The J gene is TRBJ2-7, the V gene TRBV20-1; unclear D gene. CDR3 length equals 11 residues. CDR1 DFQATT and CDR2 SNEGSKA come from the germline V gene (reference sequence). CDR3: CSAKKTYERYF. CDR3 nucleotide sequence: TGCAGTGCGAAGAAGACCTACGAGCGGTACTTC.

The gene calls are TRBV5-1 and TRBJ2-1; D tentatively fits TRBD1 or TRBD2 (5 bases each). V was cut by 4 bases and J by 4 bases, with 15 bases left in between. Germline lookup yields CDR1 SGHRS and CDR2 YFSETQ. This CDR3 spans 15 amino acids. The chain's CDR3 is CASSRDSEGYNEQFF. CDR3 nucleotides: TGCGCCAGCAGCCGTGACAGTGAGGGTTACAATGAGCAGTTCTTC.

The chain has TRBV18 and TRBJ1-4; 10 positions agree with TRBD1. The trim removed 0 bases at V and 5 bases at J, leaving 0 bases unmatched. CDR3 size: 15 residues. Per germline, CDR1 KGHSH and CDR2 LQKENI. CDR3 sequence: CASSPPGQGNEKLFF. CDR3 nucleotides: TGTGCCAGCTCACCACCGGGACAGGGGAATGAAAAACTGTTTTTT.

The rearrangement uses TRBV27 and TRBJ2-7; 8 positions match TRBD1. From germline, CDR1 is MNHEY and CDR2 SMNVEV (reference sequence). CDR3 length equals 17 residues. The junction had 10 bases not matched to a gene; V was cut back by 1 base and J by 2 bases. Written as DNA, the CDR3 is TGTGCCAGCAGTTTATGGTTAACCGGGACAGGAACCTACGAGCAGTACTTC. Its protein product is CASSLWLTGTGTYEQYF.

The V and J genes are TRBV7-3 and TRBJ1-1, with a possible D match to TRBD1 (6 bases). Trimming shortened V by 3 bases and J by 4 bases, and 12 bases separated the two germline ends. This CDR3 contains 14 residues. Germline V gives CDR1 SGHTA, CDR2 FQGTGA. CDR3 in DNA: TGTGCCAGCAGCTTGAACAGGGTCGGCACTGAAGCTTTCTTT. Translating it yields CASSLNRVGTEAFF.

This clonotype showed up just a few times. The J gene is TRBJ2-5, the V gene TRBV18; D might be TRBD1 (5 bases). CDR3 size: 13 residues. V was clipped by 2 bases and J by 2 bases, with 6 bases between them. Germline V gene data show CDR1 as KGHSH and CDR2 as LQKENI. This CDR3 reads CASSPGHQETQYF. The DNA of the CDR3 is TGTGCCAGCTCACCAGGACATCAAGAGACCCAGTACTTC. The full variable domain, in which reference TRBV18 and TRBJ2-5 provide the parts outside the CDR3, is NAGVMQNPRHLVRRRGQEARLRCSPMKGHSHVYWYRQLPEEGLKFMVYLQKENIIDESGMPKERFSAEFPKEGPSILRIQQVVRGDSAAYFCASSPGHQETQYFGPGTRLLVL.

The chain couples TRBV3-1 to TRBJ1-1; 7 positions agree with TRBD1. The CDR3 has 13 residues. Germline CDR1 reads LGHDT; CDR2 reads YNNKEL (reference sequence). Trimming removed 2 bases from V and 4 bases from J; junction bases left unmatched: 1. The CDR3 DNA reads TGTGCCAGCAGCCAAAGGGGGCCCACTGAAGCTTTCTTT. It codes for CASSQRGPTEAFF.

Worth noting for this clonotype: With a much larger clone just one base away, this may be a read error. The V gene is TRBV6-2 or TRBV6-3, the J gene TRBJ2-4; unclear D gene. The germline V gene encodes CDR1 MNHEY and CDR2 SVGEGT. Trimming removed 3 bases from V and 13 bases from J, with 19 bases in between. This CDR3 is built from 14 residues. Here the CDR3 DNA reads TGTGCCAGCAGTTATGCCGGAAACGCCTACGGGCAGTACTTC. This translates into CASSYAGNAYGQYF.

The chain couples TRBV2 to TRBJ2-7; 8 bases fit TRBD1. The trim removed 7 bases at V and 9 bases at J, leaving 11 bases unmatched. Per the germline V gene, CDR1 is SNHLY and CDR2 is FYNNEI. This CDR3 region has 13 residues. CDR3 sequence (DNA): TGTGCCAGCACGGAGACAGGAGGGACAGGGCAGTACTTC. Translated: CASTETGGTGQYF.

The rearrangement uses TRBV5-1 and TRBJ2-1; tentatively, D is TRBD2 (7 bases). The ends were cut back, 4 bases at V and 8 bases at J, with 22 bases in the middle. The CDR3 runs 16 residues. Germline V CDR1 and CDR2: SGHRS, YFSETQ. CDR3 nucleotides: TGCGCCAGCAGCGGGGGGGCTAGCGGTAGTAATGATGAGCAGTTCTTC. Translating gives CASSGGASGSNDEQFF.

CDR3 amino acids: CASIGEVWSYEQYF. The CDR3 nucleotides read TGTGCCAGCATAGGTGAGGTCTGGTCCTACGAGCAGTACTTC. V gene TRBV28 combines with J gene TRBJ2-7, with no clear D. The CDR3 is 14 residues long. The germline V gene encodes CDR1 MDHEN and CDR2 SYDVKM. Trimming cost V 7 bases and J 1 base, with 14 bases left between them.

This clonotype was observed a handful of times. The J gene is TRBJ1-3, the V gene TRBV4-3, with D uncertain. Germline CDR1 reads LGHNA; CDR2 reads YSLEER. Trimming took 8 bases from V and 2 from J, leaving 10 bases between them. The CDR3 loop spans 13 amino acids. The CDR3 nucleotides read TGCGCCAGCGCGGGTGGGACTGGAAACACCATATATTTT. This codes for CASAGGTGNTIYF.

This clonotype was detected once. The chain couples TRBV20-1 to TRBJ2-7; no firm D call. From germline, CDR1 is DFQATT and CDR2 SNEGSKA (reference sequence). V was pared by 6 bases and J by 2 bases, with 11 bases between. This CDR3 is built from 12 residues. In nucleotides, the CDR3 is TGCAGTGCGGCTGGCAGAGCCTACGAGCAGTACTTC. Residues: CSAAGRAYEQYF.

V and J are TRBV4-3 and TRBJ1-6; unclear D gene. There are 14 residues in the CDR3. Trimming took off 0 bases at V and 6 bases at J, with 6 bases between the two ends. Germline CDR1 is LGHNA and CDR2 is YSLEER. CDR3 sequence (DNA): TGCGCCAGCAGCCAAGAATCTCTTAATTCACCCCTCCACTTT. Amino acids: CASSQESLNSPLHF.